Below are 11 T cell receptor beta chains sequenced from a single sample in a study of cytomegalovirus exposure and HLA in healthy donors. The PCR contained 60 Vbeta and 13 Jbeta primers. Libraries were prepared by immunoSEQ multiplex PCR; TCRdb keeps only in-frame clonotypes and omits some of them. In the table there are 100,000 to 150,000 clones, 75% of which are singletons. The specimen sequenced was PBMCs. These TCRs come from a woman aged 45 to 65 in good health and CMV-seronegative.

There are a few counts of this clone. The CDR3 DNA is TGTGCCAGCAGTCAAAGAACCGGGACAGCCTACGAGCAGTACTTC. It yields the protein CASSQRTGTAYEQYF. J is TRBJ2-7 and V is TRBV6-1; 7 positions match TRBD1. Trimming at V came to 5 bases and at J to 2 bases, leaving 9 bases not matched to a gene. The CDR3 totals 15 residues. The germline V gene has CDR1 MNHNS and CDR2 SASEGT.

The chain carries TRBV27 and TRBJ2-3, with D possibly matching TRBD1 (8 bases). The germline gives CDR1 MNHEY, CDR2 SMNVEV (reference sequence). The length of the CDR3 is 15 residues. V lost 3 bases and J lost 3, with 13 bases in between. In DNA, the CDR3 is TGTGCCAGCAGTTTTGGACAGGGAGGGACAGATACGCAGTATTTT. It is translated as CASSFGQGGTDTQYF.

The chain uses TRBV2 and TRBJ2-7, with TRBD1 as a possible D gene (6 bases). CDR1 is SNHLY, CDR2 FYNNEI, per germline. The germline V and J ends were trimmed by 5 bases and 7 bases, with 15 bases remaining between them. This CDR3 region has 13 residues. The DNA of the CDR3 is TGTGCCAGCAGTCCGACACAGGGATCTGAGCAGTACTTC. The encoded protein is CASSPTQGSEQYF.

The rearrangement joins TRBV5-1 to TRBJ2-7; weak D call: TRBD2 (5 bases). Germline CDR1 is SGHRS and CDR2 is YFSETQ. This CDR3 is 14 amino acids long. The germline V and J ends were trimmed by 4 bases and 1 base, with 12 bases remaining between them. The CDR3 region has the DNA TGCGCCAGCAGCGCGGGCGGTAGATCCTACGAGCAGTACTTC. It codes for CASSAGGRSYEQYF. The whole variable domain, remainder taken from reference TRBV5-1 and TRBJ2-7, is KAGVTQTPRYLIKTRGQQVTLSCSPISGHRSVSWYQQTPGQGLQFLFEYFSETQRNKGNFPGRFSGRQFSNSRSEMNVSTLELGDSALYLCASSAGGRSYEQYFGPGTRLTVT.

The CDR3 here is CASSGGGNQPQHF. CDR3 in DNA: TGTGCCAGTAGTGGCGGGGGCAATCAGCCCCAGCATTTT. The chain uses TRBV19 and TRBJ1-5; D gene ambiguous. Trimming shortened V by 5 bases and J by 2 bases, and 7 bases separated the two germline ends. This CDR3 has 13 amino acids. CDR1 and CDR2 from the germline V gene are LNHDA and SQIVND (reference sequence).

This chain uses TRBV6-5 with TRBJ1-2; D is perhaps TRBD1 (5 bases). The V end lost 7 bases, the J end lost 0 bases, and 9 bases lay between the germline ends. The germline CDR1 and CDR2 sequences are MNHEY and SVGAGI. The CDR3 is made up of 13 amino acids. The CDR3 bases are TGTGCCAGCACGGAGGGGCCTAACTATGGCTACACCTTC. Encoded protein: CASTEGPNYGYTF.

The V gene is TRBV5-1, the J gene TRBJ2-5; tentatively, D is TRBD2 (5 bases). The CDR3 has 14 residues. Trimming shortened V by 0 bases and J by 1 base, and 7 bases separated the two germline ends. CDR1 SGHRS and CDR2 YFSETQ come from the germline V gene. The CDR3 nucleotides are TGCGCCAGCAGCTTGGGAACTAGCCAAGAGACCCAGTACTTC. It specifies CASSLGTSQETQYF.

This clone was seen only a few times. V gene TRBV5-4 combines with J gene TRBJ1-1; TRBD1 agrees at 7 bases. J was trimmed by 3 bases and V by 2 bases; bases with no gene match: 1. The CDR3 runs to 13 residues. Germline V gene data show CDR1 as SGHNT and CDR2 as YYREEE (reference sequence). The CDR3 region is CASSFDRDTEAFF. In DNA form, the CDR3 reads TGTGCCAGCAGCTTCGACAGGGACACTGAAGCTTTCTTT.

The chain joins TRBV4-1 to TRBJ2-1, with D possibly matching TRBD2 (6 bases). The CDR3 runs 14 residues. V was shortened by 1 base and J by 6 bases, with 10 bases between the two germline ends. CDR1 and CDR2 from the germline V gene are MGHRA and YSYEKL. For the CDR3, the DNA is TGCGCCAGCAGCCAAGTGACTAGTCTCAATGAGCAGTTCTTC. Translation: CASSQVTSLNEQFF.

This clone was recorded once. The chain employs TRBV9 and TRBJ1-2; the D is unclear. The V end was cut by 0 bases, the J end by 4 bases, with 13 bases between. Germline V gene sequence: CDR1 SGDLS, CDR2 YYNGEE. This CDR3 is built from 15 residues. The CDR3 DNA sequence: TGTGCCAGCAGCGTAGCCGCAGGCTGGGTCTATGGCTACACCTTC. Protein sequence: CASSVAAGWVYGYTF.

This sequence joins TRBV19 and TRBJ1-2; 9 positions agree with TRBD1. Germline CDR1 reads LNHDA; CDR2 reads SQIVND (reference sequence). The CDR3 loop spans 16 amino acids. V shed 5 bases, J shed 0 bases, and the junction held 7 bases outside the gene matches. The CDR3 nucleotides read TGTGCCAGTAGTCGGGACAGGGACGCGGCTAACTATGGCTACACCTTC. It translates to CASSRDRDAANYGYTF.